Shown below are 17 T cell receptor beta chains from a single sample sequenced in a study of control samples from healthy donors and cancer patients. Sequencing was performed with immunoSEQ multiplex PCR; in TCRdb, only in-frame clones are kept and a portion is missing. The table shows some 120,000 clones, with around 94% occurring only once. The material sequenced was PBMCs. All receptors derive from a man older than 75 with head and neck cancer.

The CDR3 region is CASSQVGYNEQFF. DNA of the CDR3: TGTGCCAGCAGCCAAGTCGGATACAATGAGCAGTTCTTC. The chain employs TRBV3-1 (or the pseudogene TRBV3-2) and TRBJ2-1, with no clear D. The CDR3 length is 13 residues. Per germline, CDR1 LGHDT and CDR2 YNNKEL (reference sequence). V gave up 1 base and J gave up 4 bases, with 5 bases separating them.

This clone was detected only a few times. The rearrangement uses TRBV6-5 and TRBJ1-1, with D uncertain. The CDR3 contains 11 residues. The germline V and J ends were trimmed by 3 bases and 8 bases, with 7 bases remaining between them. Per the germline V gene, CDR1 is MNHEY and CDR2 is SVGAGI. Here the CDR3 DNA reads TGTGCCAGCAGTTATGGGAAGGAAGCTTTCTTT. Its translation is CASSYGKEAFF.

The chain joins TRBV7-2 to TRBJ2-3, with TRBD2 as a possible D gene (6 bases). Trimming shortened V by 1 base and J by 4 bases, and 9 bases separated the two germline ends. Germline CDR1 SGHTA, CDR2 FQGNSA. CDR3 size: 14 residues. CDR3 protein: CASSLGGRPDTQYF. The DNA of the CDR3 is TGTGCCAGCAGCTTAGGAGGGAGGCCAGATACGCAGTATTTT.

This rearrangement joins TRBV5-1 to TRBJ2-5, with 7 positions matching TRBD1. The CDR3 consists of 13 residues. CDR1 is SGHRS, CDR2 YFSETQ, per germline. J gave up 4 bases and V 3 bases, and 3 bases lay outside the gene matches. The CDR3 protein is CASSSGQAETQYF. CDR3 DNA: TGCGCCAGCAGCTCCGGACAGGCAGAGACCCAGTACTTC.

This sequence joins TRBV9 and TRBJ2-2; a possible D gene is TRBD2 (6 bases). Germline assignment: CDR1 SGDLS and CDR2 YYNGEE. The CDR3 is 19 residues long. Trimming stripped 0 bases from V and 1 base from J, with 19 bases between. In DNA, the CDR3 is TGTGCCAGCAGCGTAGGACTAGGAGTTTTTTCCTTGAACACCGGGGAGCTGTTTTTT. Protein: CASSVGLGVFSLNTGELFF. Together with reference TRBV9 and TRBJ2-2, the CDR3 gives the full variable domain: DSGVTQTPKHLITATGQRVTLRCSPRSGDLSVYWYQQSLDQGLQFLIQYYNGEERAKGNILERFSAQQFPDLHSELNLSSLELGDSALYFCASSVGLGVFSLNTGELFFGEGSRLTVL.

The chain carries TRBV6-5 and TRBJ1-2; D perhaps matches TRBD1 (5 bases). The V end was cut by 5 bases, the J end by 4 bases, with 11 bases between. The germline V gene has CDR1 MNHEY and CDR2 SVGAGI. The CDR3 consists of 13 residues. The CDR3 nucleotides are TGTGCCAGCAGTCTAAGTGGGACCTATGGCTACACCTTC. This translates into CASSLSGTYGYTF.

The chain joins TRBV5-1 to TRBJ2-1, with 10 positions matching TRBD2. V lost 7 bases and J lost 6; bases outside the gene matches: 10. The CDR3 is 15 residues long. The germline V gene encodes CDR1 SGHRS and CDR2 YFSETQ. As DNA, the CDR3 is TGCGCCAGCGCCTCAGCGGGAGGGCCGTTCAATGAGCAGTTCTTC. It encodes CASASAGGPFNEQFF.

In its sample, this clone was seen a few times. The V and J genes are TRBV12-5 and TRBJ1-5; D remains ambiguous. Deletions cut 1 base from V and 5 bases from J, with 9 bases between. CDR1 and CDR2 (germline): LGHNT, FRNRAP. This CDR3 spans 14 amino acids. The CDR3 loop is CASGLDGEDQPQHF. CDR3 sequence (DNA): TGTGCTAGTGGTTTGGATGGGGAGGATCAGCCCCAGCATTTT.

J is TRBJ2-1 and V is TRBV6-2 or TRBV6-3; TRBD2 matches 15 bases. J lost 3 bases, V lost 5 bases, and 5 bases had no gene match. CDR1 is MNHEY and CDR2 is SVGEGT in the germline V gene. The CDR3 has 17 residues. The CDR3 DNA sequence: TGTGCCAGCAGTGACGGGACTAGCGGGAGGAGCTACAATGAGCAGTTCTTC. It specifies CASSDGTSGRSYNEQFF.

The chain joins TRBV4-1 to TRBJ1-5; D unclear. The CDR3 sequence is 14 residues long. Germline V gives CDR1 MGHRA, CDR2 YSYEKL. Trimming shortened V by 0 bases and J by 9 bases, and 12 bases separated the two germline ends. CDR3 sequence: CASSQDFGGGPQHF. CDR3 DNA: TGCGCCAGCAGCCAAGATTTCGGCGGAGGGCCCCAGCATTTT.

The chain carries TRBV4-1 and TRBJ1-2, with D unclear. From germline, CDR1 is MGHRA and CDR2 YSYEKL. The length of the CDR3 is 14 residues. The germline V and J ends were trimmed by 0 bases and 8 bases, with 13 bases remaining between them. The CDR3 sequence is CASSQEWAVAGYTF. The CDR3 nucleotides read TGCGCCAGCAGCCAAGAATGGGCTGTCGCGGGCTACACCTTC.

V usage is TRBV28 and J usage is TRBJ1-2, with TRBD1 matching over 8 bases. J gave up 8 bases and V 7 bases, and 12 bases lay outside the gene matches. Germline V gene lookup returns CDR1 MDHEN and CDR2 SYDVKM. The CDR3 totals 14 residues. The DNA of the CDR3 is TGTGCCAGCACCGTCGGACAGGGTCTAGGGGGCTACACCTTC. This codes for CASTVGQGLGGYTF.

The chain links TRBV11-3 to TRBJ2-5; no reliable D call. Trimming took 5 bases from V and 3 from J, leaving 13 bases between them. The CDR3 is 14 residues long. The V gene's germline CDR1 is SGHNT and CDR2 YENEEA. CDR3 DNA: TGTGCCAGCAGCCCGGGTAGGGCGGAAGAGACCCAGTACTTC. Its protein product is CASSPGRAEETQYF.

This sequence joins TRBV5-4 and TRBJ1-4, with D uncertain. CDR1 SGHNT and CDR2 YYREEE come from the germline V gene (reference sequence). CDR3 length: 14 amino acids. The germline V and J ends were trimmed by 0 bases and 3 bases, with 6 bases remaining between them. CDR3 residues: CASSLGQSNEKLFF. In DNA form, the CDR3 reads TGTGCCAGCAGCTTGGGCCAGTCTAATGAAAAACTGTTTTTT.

V usage is TRBV6-1 and J usage is TRBJ2-1, with 12 bases lining up with TRBD2. The J segment lost 7 bases and the V segment lost 0 bases, leaving 4 bases of the junction unmatched. CDR3 length equals 16 residues. The germline gives CDR1 MNHNS, CDR2 SASEGT. CDR3 sequence: CASSEALAGGRNEQFF. The DNA for the CDR3 is TGTGCCAGCAGTGAAGCCCTAGCGGGAGGGCGGAATGAGCAGTTCTTC.

The chain is built from TRBV7-2 and TRBJ2-4, with D unclear. CDR1 is SGHTA, CDR2 FQGNSA, per germline. V lost 3 bases and J lost 0, with 12 bases in between. The CDR3 totals 16 residues. This chain's CDR3 is CASSFYGKLAKNIQYF. Here the CDR3 DNA reads TGTGCCAGCAGCTTTTATGGTAAACTAGCCAAAAACATTCAGTACTTC. Supplemented by reference TRBV7-2 and TRBJ2-4, the full variable domain reads GAGVSQSPSNKVTEKGKDVELRCDPISGHTALYWYRQSLGQGLEFLIYFQGNSAPDKSGLPSDRFSAERTGGSVSTLTIQRTQQEDSAVYLCASSFYGKLAKNIQYFGAGTRLSVL.

The V call is TRBV7-9, the J call TRBJ2-5; D is uncertain. In germline, CDR1 is SEHNR, CDR2 FQNEAQ (reference sequence). The V and J ends lost 5 bases and 5 bases respectively, with 9 bases between them. The length of the CDR3 is 12 residues. This CDR3 is CASSAIRETQYF. The CDR3 bases are TGTGCCAGCAGCGCTATCCGGGAGACCCAGTACTTC.